Listed below are T cell receptor beta chains from one sample, sequenced in a study of blood T cell repertoires in COVID-19. Sequencing used immunoSEQ multiplex PCR; TCRdb keeps in-frame clones, though not all of them. This table has about 120,000 clones, almost 90% appearing once. Specimen: peripheral blood. The receptor source for this set is an older woman with COVID-19, enrolled during active disease. CDR3s include the opening cysteine and the closing phenylalanine or tryptophan. Each record gives: D gene, J gene, V gene, clone size, CDR3 protein, CDR3 DNA. The D gene is left open where the match is weak. Size is omitted from some rows. Given values are once, few, many or a class for expanded clones.

d_gene: .
j_gene: TRBJ2-7
v_gene: TRBV19
abundance: .
CDR3aa: CASSKDSSYEQYF
CDR3nt: TGTGCCAGTAGTAAGGACAGCTCCTACGAGCAGTACTTC

d_gene: TRBD1
j_gene: TRBJ2-6
v_gene: TRBV10-3
abundance: .
CDR3aa: CAIRAGTGVPGANVLTF
CDR3nt: TGTGCCATCAGGGCCGGGACAGGGGTCCCTGGGGCCAACGTCCTGACTTTC

d_gene: TRBD2
j_gene: TRBJ2-5
v_gene: TRBV10-2
abundance: .
CDR3aa: CASRGLAGAQETQYF
CDR3nt: TGCGCCAGCAGAGGACTAGCGGGGGCCCAAGAGACCCAGTACTTC

d_gene: TRBD1
j_gene: TRBJ2-7
v_gene: TRBV7-2
abundance: .
CDR3aa: CASSQRTGFYEQYF
CDR3nt: TGTGCCAGCAGCCAGAGGACAGGGTTTTACGAGCAGTACTTC

d_gene: .
j_gene: TRBJ1-2
v_gene: TRBV4-2
abundance: .
CDR3aa: CASSPIQGRPNYGYTF
CDR3nt: TGTGCCAGCAGCCCAATACAGGGAAGGCCTAACTATGGCTACACCTTC

d_gene: .
j_gene: TRBJ1-5
v_gene: TRBV11-1
abundance: once
CDR3aa: CASSMTGDQPQHF
CDR3nt: TGTGCCAGCAGCATGACAGGAGATCAGCCCCAGCATTTT

d_gene: TRBD1
j_gene: TRBJ2-7
v_gene: TRBV18
abundance: .
CDR3aa: CASSPGPGQGNYEQYF
CDR3nt: TGTGCCAGCTCACCTGGACCGGGACAGGGGAATTACGAGCAGTACTTC

d_gene: .
j_gene: TRBJ2-5
v_gene: TRBV18
abundance: .
CDR3aa: CASSPPGVETQYF
CDR3nt: TGTGCCAGCTCACCACCAGGGGTGGAGACCCAGTACTTC

d_gene: .
j_gene: TRBJ2-7
v_gene: TRBV7-9
abundance: .
CDR3aa: CASSSFRGYEQYF
CDR3nt: TGTGCCAGCAGCTCCTTTCGCGGCTACGAGCAGTACTTC

d_gene: .
j_gene: TRBJ2-3
v_gene: TRBV7-2
abundance: .
CDR3aa: CASRPVGADTQYF
CDR3nt: TGTGCCAGCAGGCCCGTCGGGGCAGATACGCAGTATTTT

d_gene: TRBD1
j_gene: TRBJ2-5
v_gene: TRBV6-1
abundance: .
CDR3aa: CASSELATGGLETETQYF
CDR3nt: TGTGCCAGCAGTGAATTAGCGACAGGGGGCCTAGAGACAGAGACCCAGTACTTC

d_gene: TRBD2
j_gene: TRBJ2-5
v_gene: TRBV10-2
abundance: .
CDR3aa: CASMRGAVYRETQYF
CDR3nt: TGCGCCAGCATGCGGGGGGCCGTGTATAGGGAGACCCAGTACTTC

d_gene: .
j_gene: TRBJ2-5
v_gene: TRBV4-3
abundance: .
CDR3aa: CASSQDTGAQETQYF
CDR3nt: TGCGCCAGCAGCCAAGATACGGGAGCGCAAGAGACCCAGTACTTC

d_gene: TRBD1
j_gene: TRBJ1-5
v_gene: TRBV2
abundance: .
CDR3aa: CASNGQGAGQPQHF
CDR3nt: TGTGCCAGCAATGGACAGGGGGCCGGTCAGCCCCAGCATTTT

d_gene: .
j_gene: TRBJ1-4
v_gene: TRBV7-8
abundance: .
CDR3aa: CASSLGLAGVNEKLFF
CDR3nt: TGTGCCAGCAGCTTAGGATTGGCAGGGGTTAATGAAAAACTGTTTTTT

d_gene: .
j_gene: TRBJ1-2
v_gene: TRBV6-2/TRBV6-3
abundance: once
CDR3aa: CASSYSRNKGNGYTF
CDR3nt: TGTGCCAGCAGTTACTCGAGGAACAAGGGGAACGGCTACACCTTC

d_gene: TRBD1
j_gene: TRBJ2-5
v_gene: TRBV5-4
abundance: .
CDR3aa: CASSLWDRRPQETQYF
CDR3nt: TGTGCCAGCAGCCTGTGGGACAGAAGACCGCAAGAGACCCAGTACTTC

d_gene: .
j_gene: TRBJ1-1
v_gene: TRBV7-9
abundance: .
CDR3aa: CALSWGVNTEAFF
CDR3nt: TGTGCCTTATCGTGGGGGGTGAACACTGAAGCTTTCTTT

d_gene: TRBD1
j_gene: TRBJ1-5
v_gene: TRBV6-1
abundance: .
CDR3aa: CASREADGQGLYQPQHF
CDR3nt: TGTGCCAGCCGAGAAGCCGACGGACAGGGTCTTTATCAGCCCCAGCATTTT

d_gene: TRBD1
j_gene: TRBJ1-2
v_gene: TRBV14
abundance: .
CDR3aa: CASSRTDRAGGYTF
CDR3nt: TGTGCCAGCAGCCGGACGGACAGGGCGGGGGGCTACACCTTC

d_gene: .
j_gene: TRBJ2-7
v_gene: TRBV7-9
abundance: .
CDR3aa: CASSLGAGAYEQYF
CDR3nt: TGTGCCAGCAGCTTAGGGGCCGGGGCCTACGAGCAGTACTTC

d_gene: .
j_gene: TRBJ2-7
v_gene: TRBV18
abundance: .
CDR3aa: CASSRAAAYEQYF
CDR3nt: TGTGCCAGCTCAAGAGCTGCGGCCTACGAGCAGTACTTC

d_gene: TRBD1
j_gene: TRBJ2-7
v_gene: TRBV27
abundance: .
CDR3aa: CASRGTGLYEQYF
CDR3nt: TGTGCCAGCAGGGGGACAGGGTTATACGAGCAGTACTTC

d_gene: .
j_gene: TRBJ2-2
v_gene: TRBV13
abundance: .
CDR3aa: CASSPRSGAGELFF
CDR3nt: TGTGCCAGCAGCCCGAGGTCCGGAGCCGGGGAGCTGTTTTTT

d_gene: TRBD2
j_gene: TRBJ2-7
v_gene: TRBV4-3
abundance: .
CDR3aa: CASSRARGGGSHSPYEQYF
CDR3nt: TGCGCCAGCAGCCGAGCACGAGGCGGGGGGAGCCATTCCCCCTACGAGCAGTACTTC

d_gene: TRBD1
j_gene: TRBJ2-3
v_gene: TRBV7-2
abundance: .
CDR3aa: CASSLANRGMDTQYF
CDR3nt: TGTGCCAGCAGCTTAGCGAACAGGGGGATGGATACGCAGTATTTT

d_gene: TRBD1
j_gene: TRBJ2-1
v_gene: TRBV11-2
abundance: once
CDR3aa: CASSGTGGRRDPFDEQFF
CDR3nt: TGTGCCAGCAGCGGGACAGGGGGGCGTCGGGACCCGTTTGATGAGCAGTTCTTC

d_gene: .
j_gene: TRBJ1-5
v_gene: TRBV6-6
abundance: .
CDR3aa: CASSPRGVSNQPQHF
CDR3nt: TGTGCCAGCAGCCCCCGGGGGGTTAGCAATCAGCCCCAGCATTTT

d_gene: TRBD1
j_gene: TRBJ1-1
v_gene: TRBV4-2
abundance: .
CDR3aa: CASSQAPGQGNTEAFF
CDR3nt: TGTGCCAGCAGCCAAGCCCCGGGACAGGGTAACACTGAAGCTTTCTTT

d_gene: TRBD1
j_gene: TRBJ1-1
v_gene: TRBV5-5
abundance: .
CDR3aa: CASSLLGQGYGEAFF
CDR3nt: TGTGCCAGCAGCTTGTTGGGACAGGGGTATGGTGAAGCTTTCTTT

d_gene: .
j_gene: TRBJ2-5
v_gene: TRBV27
abundance: .
CDR3aa: CASRAWGEETQYF
CDR3nt: TGTGCCAGCAGGGCGTGGGGGGAAGAGACCCAGTACTTC

d_gene: .
j_gene: TRBJ2-3
v_gene: TRBV11-2
abundance: .
CDR3aa: CASSLGPGETDTQYF
CDR3nt: TGTGCCAGCAGCTTAGGTCCCGGGGAGACAGATACGCAGTATTTT

d_gene: .
j_gene: TRBJ1-2
v_gene: TRBV3-1/TRBV3-2
abundance: .
CDR3aa: CASSPGHPYGYTF
CDR3nt: TGTGCCAGCAGCCCGGGACATCCGTATGGCTACACCTTC

d_gene: .
j_gene: TRBJ1-2
v_gene: TRBV15
abundance: .
CDR3aa: CATSLNPTGRTYGYTF
CDR3nt: TGTGCCACCAGCCTAAATCCTACAGGCCGGACCTATGGCTACACCTTC

d_gene: TRBD2
j_gene: TRBJ2-7
v_gene: TRBV30
abundance: .
CDR3aa: CAWRGGKRGGQAYEQYF
CDR3nt: TGTGCCTGGAGGGGGGGCAAGCGGGGGGGCCAAGCCTACGAGCAGTACTTC

d_gene: .
j_gene: TRBJ1-1
v_gene: TRBV3-1/TRBV3-2
abundance: .
CDR3aa: CASSQGGLGAFF
CDR3nt: TGTGCCAGCAGCCAAGGAGGGCTGGGGGCTTTCTTT

d_gene: .
j_gene: TRBJ2-7
v_gene: TRBV2
abundance: .
CDR3aa: CASSEYTGISGEQYF
CDR3nt: TGTGCCAGCAGTGAATATACGGGGATTTCGGGCGAGCAGTACTTC

d_gene: TRBD2
j_gene: TRBJ2-5
v_gene: TRBV30
abundance: once
CDR3aa: CAWKVGLAEQETQYF
CDR3nt: TGTGCCTGGAAAGTCGGACTAGCGGAACAAGAGACCCAGTACTTC

d_gene: .
j_gene: TRBJ1-4
v_gene: TRBV6-2/TRBV6-3
abundance: .
CDR3aa: CASSYPVGVKLFF
CDR3nt: TGTGCCAGCAGTTATCCGGTCGGGGTAAAACTGTTTTTT

d_gene: .
j_gene: TRBJ2-7
v_gene: TRBV30
abundance: once
CDR3aa: CAWSFSRSYEQYF
CDR3nt: TGTGCCTGGAGTTTCTCCAGATCCTACGAGCAGTACTTC

d_gene: .
j_gene: TRBJ1-3
v_gene: TRBV7-2
abundance: .
CDR3aa: CASSLGGGPYSGNTIYF
CDR3nt: TGTGCCAGCAGCTTAGGCGGAGGCCCATACTCTGGAAACACCATATATTTT

d_gene: TRBD1
j_gene: TRBJ1-2
v_gene: TRBV30
abundance: once
CDR3aa: CAWSRTGAYGYTF
CDR3nt: TGTGCCTGGAGTCGGACAGGGGCCTATGGCTACACCTTC

d_gene: .
j_gene: TRBJ1-6
v_gene: TRBV10-3
abundance: .
CDR3aa: CAISESAGFNSPLHF
CDR3nt: TGTGCCATCAGTGAGTCCGCGGGGTTTAATTCACCCCTCCACTTT

d_gene: TRBD2
j_gene: TRBJ2-5
v_gene: TRBV6-5
abundance: .
CDR3aa: CASRGLAGAEGTQYF
CDR3nt: TGTGCCAGCAGAGGACTAGCGGGGGCTGAGGGGACCCAGTACTTC

d_gene: .
j_gene: TRBJ2-6
v_gene: TRBV5-1
abundance: .
CDR3aa: CASSPEGRGPVGGANVLTF
CDR3nt: TGCGCCAGCAGCCCCGAAGGCAGGGGCCCCGTGGGGGGGGCCAACGTCCTGACTTTC

d_gene: TRBD1
j_gene: TRBJ2-6
v_gene: TRBV5-6
abundance: .
CDR3aa: CASSAGTGGAGANVLTF
CDR3nt: TGTGCCAGCAGCGCCGGGACAGGGGGCGCTGGGGCCAACGTCCTGACTTTC

d_gene: .
j_gene: TRBJ1-1
v_gene: TRBV6-5
abundance: once
CDR3aa: CASKEEGEAFF
CDR3nt: TGTGCCAGCAAAGAGGAAGGTGAAGCTTTCTTT

d_gene: TRBD2
j_gene: TRBJ2-7
v_gene: TRBV27
abundance: .
CDR3aa: CASSLQGRGGNEQYF
CDR3nt: TGTGCCAGCAGTCTCCAGGGGCGGGGGGGCAACGAGCAGTACTTC

d_gene: .
j_gene: TRBJ1-5
v_gene: TRBV5-1
abundance: .
CDR3aa: CASSPGGANQPQHF
CDR3nt: TGCGCCAGCAGCCCGGGGGGGGCGAATCAGCCCCAGCATTTT

d_gene: TRBD1
j_gene: TRBJ2-5
v_gene: TRBV7-6
abundance: .
CDR3aa: CASSLARTTRQGVKETQYF
CDR3nt: TGTGCCAGCAGCTTAGCTAGGACAACGAGACAGGGAGTTAAAGAGACCCAGTACTTC

d_gene: TRBD1
j_gene: TRBJ1-1
v_gene: TRBV3-1/TRBV3-2
abundance: .
CDR3aa: CASSQVRRQGQTEAFF
CDR3nt: TGTGCCAGCAGCCAAGTGAGGCGACAGGGGCAGACTGAAGCTTTCTTT

d_gene: TRBD1
j_gene: TRBJ1-2
v_gene: TRBV5-1
abundance: .
CDR3aa: CASSTGQGNWYGYTF
CDR3nt: TGCGCCAGCAGCACAGGACAGGGAAATTGGTATGGCTACACCTTC

d_gene: TRBD1
j_gene: TRBJ1-6
v_gene: TRBV6-6
abundance: .
CDR3aa: CASTEQGTDSPLHF
CDR3nt: TGTGCCAGCACCGAACAGGGGACCGATTCACCCCTCCACTTT

d_gene: TRBD2
j_gene: TRBJ2-3
v_gene: TRBV11-2
abundance: .
CDR3aa: CASSLAGGPTTDTQYF
CDR3nt: TGTGCCAGCAGCTTAGCGGGGGGGCCTACCACAGATACGCAGTATTTT

d_gene: .
j_gene: TRBJ2-2
v_gene: TRBV7-8
abundance: .
CDR3aa: CASSLGRGRTGELFF
CDR3nt: TGTGCCAGCAGCTTAGGGAGGGGCCGCACCGGGGAGCTGTTTTTT